The rows below give T cell receptor beta chains drawn from one sample of a study of chemoradiotherapy in HPV16-positive cancers. The protocol was immunoSEQ multiplex PCR, while the TCRdb copy is restricted to in-frame clones and leaves out a portion. Among more than 15,000 clones listed, 90% were seen once. The sample here was blood, taken from a patient who underwent chemoradiotherapy. These receptors all come from a human donor with HPV-associated anogenital cancer. Both conserved end residues are part of each CDR3. The order of the fields is D gene, J gene, clone size, V gene, CDR3 protein, CDR3 DNA. A D gene is named only where the DNA matches it firmly. Expanded clones are given a class, and other clones once, few, many or no size at all.

- TRBJ1-3 - TRBV5-1 CASSLDGNSGNTIYF TGCGCCAGCAGCTTGGACGGAAACTCTGGAAACACCATATATTTT
- TRBJ2-6 - TRBV30 CAWSEYGSSRFLSGANVLTF TGTGCCTGGAGTGAGTATGGGTCATCTAGGTTCCTCTCTGGGGCCAACGTCCTGACTTTC
- TRBJ2-6 once TRBV10-3 CAIAHPGSGANVLTF TGTGCCATCGCTCATCCGGGCTCTGGGGCCAACGTCCTGACTTTC
- TRBJ1-5 - TRBV28 CATQGNGGHQPQHF TGTGCCACCCAGGGGAACGGGGGGCATCAGCCCCAGCATTTT
TRBD1 TRBJ2-2 - TRBV7-2 CASSLGQGGLAGELFF TGTGCCAGCAGCTTAGGACAGGGCGGTCTTGCCGGGGAGCTGTTTTTT
- TRBJ2-4 - TRBV27 CASRTGGIQYF TGTGCCAGCAGGACTGGGGGCATTCAGTACTTC
- TRBJ1-5 - TRBV30 CAWSADSNQPQHF TGTGCGTGGTCAGCTGATAGCAATCAGCCCCAGCATTTT
- TRBJ2-7 - TRBV27 CASSASIYDRDKAGYEQYF TGTGCCAGCAGCGCATCCATATACGACAGGGATAAAGCGGGCTACGAGCAGTACTTC
TRBD1 TRBJ1-3 - TRBV5-1 CASSLGQGTAGNTIYF TGCGCCAGCAGCTTGGGACAGGGGACGGCCGGAAACACCATATATTTT
- TRBJ1-6 - TRBV5-1 CASRGATINSPLHF TGCGCCAGCAGAGGGGCCACTATTAATTCACCCCTCCACTTT
TRBD1 TRBJ1-1 - TRBV5-6 CASSFGQGAIEAFF TGTGCCAGCAGCTTCGGACAGGGGGCAATTGAAGCTTTCTTT
TRBD1 TRBJ2-7 once TRBV9 CASSSRQGASEQYF TGTGCCAGCAGCTCCCGACAGGGGGCGAGCGAGCAGTACTTC
TRBD2 TRBJ2-2 - TRBV5-1 CASSLRTRDTGELFF TGCGCCAGCAGCTTGAGGACTAGGGACACCGGGGAGCTGTTTTTT
- TRBJ2-2 - TRBV18 CASSLKGGTGELFF TGTGCCAGCTCACTGAAGGGAGGCACCGGGGAGCTGTTTTTT
- TRBJ1-1 - TRBV19 CASSLTANTEAFF TGTGCCAGTAGCCTGACAGCTAACACTGAAGCTTTCTTT
- TRBJ2-5 - TRBV9 CASSGVGETQYF TGTGCCAGCAGCGGCGTAGGCGAGACCCAGTACTTC
TRBD2 TRBJ2-1 - TRBV7-9 CASGGGESYNEQFF TGTGCCTCGGGGGGAGGGGAATCCTACAATGAGCAGTTCTTC
- TRBJ2-2 - TRBV6-5 CASSPSSTGELFF TGTGCCAGCAGCCCTTCTTCCACCGGGGAGCTGTTTTTT
TRBD1 TRBJ1-1 - TRBV9 CASSVGGTGGVTEAFF TGTGCCAGCAGCGTAGGTGGGACAGGGGGCGTCACTGAAGCTTTCTTT
TRBD2 TRBJ2-7 - TRBV30 CAWTSGGTRQYF TGTGCCTGGACTAGCGGGGGGACTCGTCAGTACTTC
TRBD1 TRBJ2-5 - TRBV6-5 CASSTLTGEETQYF TGTGCCAGCAGTACCCTAACAGGGGAAGAGACCCAGTACTTC
TRBD2 TRBJ2-3 - TRBV7-9 CASSSRTSGGTDTQYF TGTGCCAGCAGCTCCCGGACTAGCGGGGGCACAGATACGCAGTATTTT
TRBD1 TRBJ1-2 - TRBV2 CASNTPDQGAEGYTF TGTGCCAGCAATACCCCGGATCAGGGGGCGGAGGGCTACACCTTC
- TRBJ2-3 - TRBV6-6 CASSYPFPDTQYF TGTGCCAGCAGTTACCCCTTTCCAGATACGCAGTATTTT
TRBD1 TRBJ2-2 - TRBV4-1 CASSQAGWRDRDTNTGELFF TGCGCCAGCAGCCAAGCTGGGTGGCGGGACAGGGATACGAACACCGGGGAGCTGTTTTTT
TRBD1 TRBJ2-1 - TRBV4-3 CASSQEDRGPNEQFF TGCGCCAGCAGCCAAGAGGACAGGGGGCCCAATGAGCAGTTCTTC
- TRBJ2-1 once TRBV29-1 CSVGGVSSYNEQFF TGCAGCGTTGGAGGGGTTAGCTCCTACAATGAGCAGTTCTTC
- TRBJ1-1 - TRBV9 CASSVAFMSTSVTEAFF TGTGCCAGCAGCGTAGCGTTTATGTCGACATCCGTCACTGAAGCTTTCTTT
- TRBJ2-2 - TRBV7-7 CASRWGKGDTGELFF TGTGCCAGCCGTTGGGGGAAGGGAGACACCGGGGAGCTGTTTTTT
- TRBJ2-1 - TRBV4-1 CASSQESGFERYEQFF TGCGCCAGCAGCCAAGAATCAGGGTTCGAGCGCTATGAGCAGTTCTTC
- TRBJ1-2 - TRBV7-2 CASSLVGTGPYGYTF TGTGCCAGCAGCTTAGTCGGTACAGGGCCGTATGGCTACACCTTC
TRBD2 TRBJ2-2 - TRBV4-1 CASSLGLAGINTGELFF TGCGCCAGCAGCCTAGGACTAGCGGGGATTAACACCGGGGAGCTGTTTTTT
- TRBJ1-2 - TRBV9 CASSPSGPNGYTF TGTGCCAGCAGCCCGAGTGGACCTAATGGCTACACCTTC
- TRBJ1-3 - TRBV27 CASSSGPGNTIYF TGTGCCAGCAGTTCCGGTCCTGGAAACACCATATATTTT
- TRBJ1-1 - TRBV11-2 CASSFSTENTEAFF TGTGCCAGCAGCTTTTCCACAGAGAACACTGAAGCTTTCTTT
TRBD2 TRBJ2-5 - TRBV5-1 CASSSGGGRETQYF TGCGCCAGCAGCTCGGGGGGGGGCCGGGAGACCCAGTACTTC
- TRBJ1-1 few TRBV2 CASTLEGNTEAFF TGTGCCAGCACTCTAGAGGGGAACACTGAAGCTTTCTTT
- TRBJ2-7 - TRBV29-1 CSVSLDWCISEQYF TGCAGCGTCTCCTTGGACTGGTGTATCTCGGAGCAGTACTTC
- TRBJ2-1 - TRBV28 CASRGWAASDNEQFF TGTGCCAGCAGGGGGTGGGCCGCCTCCGACAATGAGCAGTTCTTC
- TRBJ1-1 - TRBV2 CASSEWAGRATEAFF TGTGCCAGCAGTGAATGGGCAGGGAGGGCTACTGAAGCTTTCTTT
TRBD2 TRBJ2-1 - TRBV9 CASSGGLAPNEQFF TGTGCCAGCAGCGGGGGACTAGCGCCGAATGAGCAGTTCTTC
- TRBJ1-4 - TRBV30 CAWSGGLGEKLFF TGTGCCTGGAGCGGGGGATTAGGAGAAAAACTGTTTTTT
- TRBJ1-2 - TRBV7-9 CASSFGTYYGYTF TGTGCCAGCAGCTTCGGGACTTACTATGGCTACACCTTC
- TRBJ1-1 - TRBV5-1 CASSLLGDTEAFF TGCGCCAGCAGCTTGTTGGGGGACACTGAAGCTTTCTTT
TRBD1 TRBJ1-2 - TRBV5-5 CASSPQRTGTFNYGYTF TGTGCCAGCAGCCCTCAGCGGACAGGGACCTTTAACTATGGCTACACCTTC
TRBD1 TRBJ2-2 - TRBV6-5 CASGTANTGELFF TGTGCCAGTGGGACAGCGAACACCGGGGAGCTGTTTTTT
- TRBJ2-1 - TRBV29-1 CSAEVLNSYNEQFF TGCAGCGCCGAGGTGCTAAACTCCTACAATGAGCAGTTCTTC